These 22 T cell receptor beta chains share one sample of origin, sequenced in a study of blood T cell repertoires in COVID-19. Only in-frame clones appear in the TCRdb table, and some are missing; sequencing was by immunoSEQ multiplex PCR. The top ten clones hold 5.5% to 6.5% of a sample with fewer than 250,000 clones, around 90% of them seen once. Sequencing input: peripheral blood. These receptors all come from a man aged 55-75 years who had recovered from COVID-19.

This sequence joins TRBV12-5 and TRBJ2-7; 9 bases are shared with TRBD1. This CDR3 has 16 amino acids. Germline V gene sequence: CDR1 LGHNT, CDR2 FRNRAP. V shed 5 bases and J 5 bases; nucleotides not matched to a gene: 13. The CDR3 loop reads CASGPGTGNPINEQYF. The CDR3 DNA sequence: TGTGCTAGTGGTCCCGGGACAGGGAACCCTATCAACGAGCAGTACTTC.

The J gene is TRBJ1-4, the V gene TRBV18; 10 nucleotides agree with TRBD1. The V gene's germline CDR1 is KGHSH and CDR2 LQKENI. Trimming cost V 3 bases and J 8 bases; bases outside gene matches: 9. This CDR3 contains 16 residues. The CDR3 DNA follows: TGTGCCAGCTCACCGATGCTTGGGACAGGGGAGGAAAAACTGTTTTTT. It translates to CASSPMLGTGEEKLFF.

The genes are TRBV15 and TRBJ2-1, with a tentative D call TRBD1 (6 bases). Trimming shortened V by 4 bases and J by 15 bases, and 16 bases separated the two germline ends. This CDR3 spans 12 amino acids. Germline V gives CDR1 LNHNV, CDR2 YYDKDF (reference sequence). The CDR3 DNA sequence: TGTGCCACCAGCACAACAGGGATCCCTACGTTCTTC. This encodes CATSTTGIPTFF.

The chain uses TRBV7-3 and TRBJ2-1, with TRBD2 identical over 14 bases. After removal of 5 bases from V and 10 bases from J, the junction contained 10 bases not matched to a gene. This CDR3 spans 16 amino acids. Per germline, CDR1 SGHTA and CDR2 FQGTGA. CDR3 sequence: CASSMGLAGANTEQFF. CDR3 sequence (DNA): TGTGCCAGCAGCATGGGACTAGCGGGGGCAAACACGGAGCAGTTCTTC. Looking up the rest from reference TRBV7-3 and TRBJ2-1 gives the full variable domain: GAGVSQTPSNKVTEKGKYVELRCDPISGHTALYWYRQSLGQGPEFLIYFQGTGAADDSGLPNDRFFAVRPEGSVSTLKIQRTERGDSAVYLCASSMGLAGANTEQFFGPGTRLTVL.

This clone appeared once. The chain employs TRBV28 and TRBJ2-7, with TRBD2 matching over 7 bases. Germline CDR1 reads MDHEN; CDR2 reads SYDVKM. Unmatched junction bases numbered 12, after V lost 6 bases and J lost 4 bases. The CDR3 runs 15 residues. The CDR3 loop reads CASSQYSGRRYEQYF. Written as DNA, the CDR3 is TGTGCCAGCAGCCAATATAGCGGGCGGAGGTACGAGCAGTACTTC.

This clone was counted once. The chain uses TRBV19 and TRBJ2-2; TRBD1 is a possible D gene (6 bases). Trimming left V 4 bases short and J 1 base short, with 10 bases between. CDR1 is LNHDA, CDR2 SQIVND, per germline (reference sequence). The CDR3 runs to 15 residues. Written as DNA, the CDR3 is TGTGCCAGTAGTACCTTGACAGGGAACACCGGGGAGCTGTTTTTT. This codes for CASSTLTGNTGELFF. The full variable domain, in which reference TRBV19 and TRBJ2-2 provide the parts outside the CDR3, is DGGITQSPKYLFRKEGQNVTLSCEQNLNHDAMYWYRQDPGQGLRLIYYSQIVNDFQKGDIAEGYSVSREKKESFPLTVTSAQKNPTAFYLCASSTLTGNTGELFFGEGSRLTVL.

V gene TRBV7-2 combines with J gene TRBJ2-5; 9 bases are shared with TRBD1. Germline V gives CDR1 SGHTA, CDR2 FQGNSA. The CDR3 is 15 residues long. The J segment lost 7 bases and the V segment lost 4 bases, leaving 10 bases of the junction unmatched. CDR3 sequence (DNA): TGTGCCAGCAGCTCTACAGGGGGCCGGGTGGGGACCCAGTACTTC. Translating it yields CASSSTGGRVGTQYF.

V and J are TRBV5-4 and TRBJ2-1; possible D gene TRBD2, 7 bases. V lost 6 bases and J 6 bases, leaving 22 bases between the germline ends. The CDR3 totals 16 residues. Germline values: CDR1 SGHNT, CDR2 YYREEE (reference sequence). The CDR3 sequence is CASTTGAGARGNEQFF. Here the CDR3 DNA reads TGTGCCAGCACTACCGGGGCGGGGGCACGGGGCAATGAGCAGTTCTTC. Full variable domain (missing parts from reference TRBV5-4 and TRBJ2-1): ETGVTQSPTHLIKTRGQQVTLRCSSQSGHNTVSWYQQALGQGPQFIFQYYREEENGRGNFPPRFSGLQFPNYSSELNVNALELDDSALYLCASTTGAGARGNEQFFGPGTRLTVL.

The V and J genes are TRBV5-1 and TRBJ2-3; 10 bases align to TRBD2. The CDR3 is 17 amino acids. The germline CDR1 and CDR2 sequences are SGHRS and YFSETQ. V lost 1 base and J lost 2; bases outside the gene matches: 7. CDR3 bases: TGCGCCAGCAGCTTGAGAGCTAGCGGGGGATCCACAGATACGCAGTATTTT. It translates to CASSLRASGGSTDTQYF.

J is TRBJ2-7 and V is TRBV2, with TRBD1 identical over 12 bases. This CDR3 has 14 residues. Germline assignment: CDR1 SNHLY and CDR2 FYNNEI. V dropped 10 bases and J dropped 2; count of bases not matched to a gene: 6. DNA of the CDR3: TGTGCCACAGAGGGGACAGGGGGCACCTACGAGCAGTACTTC. This translates into CATEGTGGTYEQYF.

The chain joins TRBV5-8 to TRBJ1-1; D remains ambiguous. Trimming left V 4 bases short and J 0 bases short, with 19 bases between. Germline CDR1 and CDR2: SGHTS and YDEGEE. The CDR3 spans 17 residues. The CDR3 DNA sequence: TGTGCCAGCAGCCGCCCCTCCTCGGGGATTTTGAACACTGAAGCTTTCTTT. Amino acids: CASSRPSSGILNTEAFF.

The V call is TRBV3-1 (or the pseudogene TRBV3-2), the J call TRBJ2-7; D is possibly TRBD1 (5 bases). The CDR3 is made up of 14 amino acids. Trimming left V 0 bases short and J 5 bases short, with 11 bases between. Germline CDR1 is LGHDT and CDR2 is YNNKEL (reference sequence). DNA for the CDR3: TGTGCCAGCAGCCAAGATAAAAGGGGCCACGAGCAGTACTTC. Protein: CASSQDKRGHEQYF.

The chain links TRBV7-2 to TRBJ2-1; TRBD2 might be the D (5 bases). CDR3 length: 13 residues. Trimming took 5 bases from V and 9 from J, leaving 14 bases between them. CDR1 is SGHTA and CDR2 is FQGNSA in the germline V gene. CDR3 DNA sequence: TGTGCCAGCAGCCGAATCACTGCGGGTGAGCAGTTCTTC. Its protein product is CASSRITAGEQFF. The full variable domain, in which reference TRBV7-2 and TRBJ2-1 provide the parts outside the CDR3, is GAGVSQSPSNKVTEKGKDVELRCDPISGHTALYWYRQSLGQGLEFLIYFQGNSAPDKSGLPSDRFSAERTGGSVSTLTIQRTQQEDSAVYLCASSRITAGEQFFGPGTRLTVL.

V and J are TRBV5-6 and TRBJ1-2, with D possibly being TRBD1 (5 bases). The CDR3 consists of 12 residues. Germline CDR1 reads SGHDT; CDR2 reads YYEEEE. Trimming took off 2 bases at V and 8 bases at J, with 10 bases between the two ends. CDR3 amino acids: CASSLLRGGYTF. The DNA for the CDR3 is TGTGCCAGCAGCTTACTACGGGGGGGCTACACCTTC.

The rearrangement links TRBV3-1 (or the pseudogene TRBV3-2) to TRBJ2-2; the D gene is possibly TRBD2 (6 bases). V lost 1 base, J lost 2 bases, and 14 bases lay in between. This CDR3 region has 17 residues. Germline V gives CDR1 LGHDT, CDR2 YNNKEL (reference sequence). Here the CDR3 reads CASSQVQLADNTGELFF. CDR3 coding DNA: TGTGCCAGCAGCCAAGTCCAACTAGCAGACAACACCGGGGAGCTGTTTTTT.

This chain links TRBV27 with TRBJ2-1; D might be TRBD2 (6 bases). Germline V gene sequence: CDR1 MNHEY, CDR2 SMNVEV (reference sequence). The CDR3 consists of 18 residues. The ends were cut back, 2 bases at V and 10 bases at J, with 27 bases in the middle. In DNA form, the CDR3 reads TGTGCCAGCAGTTTAGATCGTAGCGGCGGGACCCTGTATCGCGAGCAGTTCTTC. Its protein product is CASSLDRSGGTLYREQFF.

The rearrangement joins TRBV2 to TRBJ2-3, with 10 bases that match TRBD2. Germline V gene data show CDR1 as SNHLY and CDR2 as FYNNEI. V gave up 10 bases and J gave up 3 bases; unmatched junction bases: 10. The CDR3 consists of 15 residues. CDR3 sequence (DNA): TGTGCCACCTCCCACGGACTAGCGGCAACAGATACGCAGTATTTT. Protein product: CATSHGLAATDTQYF.

This sequence joins TRBV5-8 and TRBJ2-6, with D perhaps matching TRBD1 (6 bases). Germline CDR1 is SGHTS and CDR2 is YDEGEE. The CDR3 loop spans 18 amino acids. Trimming shortened V by 2 bases and J by 0 bases, and 15 bases separated the two germline ends. The CDR3 loop reads CASSLTGTYVSGANVLTF. CDR3 sequence (DNA): TGTGCCAGCAGCTTAACCGGGACATACGTCTCTGGGGCCAACGTCCTGACTTTC. Based on the CDR3 plus reference TRBV5-8 and TRBJ2-6, the full variable domain is EAGVTQSPTHLIKTRGQQATLRCSPISGHTSVYWYQQALGLGLQFLLWYDEGEERNRGNFPPRFSGRQFPNYSSELNVNALELEDSALYLCASSLTGTYVSGANVLTFGAGSRLTVL.

The V call is TRBV19, the J call TRBJ1-5, with D possibly TRBD1 on 6 matching bases. This CDR3 contains 15 residues. Germline V lookup: CDR1 LNHDA, CDR2 SQIVND (reference sequence). Trimming stripped 4 bases from V and 0 bases from J, with 10 bases between. The CDR3 reads CASSTGTNSNQPQHF. Here the CDR3 DNA reads TGTGCCAGTAGTACCGGGACAAATAGCAATCAGCCCCAGCATTTT.

The chain is built from TRBV19 and TRBJ1-5, with D tentatively TRBD1 (6 bases). Germline V gives CDR1 LNHDA, CDR2 SQIVND (reference sequence). V was shortened by 6 bases and J by 3 bases, with 18 bases between the two germline ends. CDR3 size: 16 residues. This CDR3 is CASSQKSGTSNQPQHF. The CDR3 DNA sequence: TGTGCCAGTAGCCAAAAATCCGGGACATCCAATCAGCCCCAGCATTTT. Based on the CDR3 plus reference TRBV19 and TRBJ1-5, the full variable domain is DGGITQSPKYLFRKEGQNVTLSCEQNLNHDAMYWYRQDPGQGLRLIYYSQIVNDFQKGDIAEGYSVSREKKESFPLTVTSAQKNPTAFYLCASSQKSGTSNQPQHFGDGTRLSIL.

The rearrangement joins TRBV14 to TRBJ2-3; D may be TRBD2 (6 bases). Germline assignment: CDR1 SGHDN and CDR2 FVKESK. Trimming removed 4 bases from V and 2 bases from J, with 10 bases in between. This CDR3 region has 14 residues. The DNA of the CDR3 is TGTGCCAGCAGCCGGGGACTCTACACAGATACGCAGTATTTT. Its protein is CASSRGLYTDTQYF. The full variable domain, its missing parts supplied by reference TRBV14 and TRBJ2-3, is EAGVTQFPSHSVIEKGQTVTLRCDPISGHDNLYWYRRVMGKEIKFLLHFVKESKQDESGMPNNRFLAERTGGTYSTLKVQPAELEDSGVYFCASSRGLYTDTQYFGPGTRLTVL.

J is TRBJ2-1 and V is TRBV4-2; 10 bases line up with TRBD2. V shed 0 bases, J shed 7 bases, and the junction held 15 bases outside the gene matches. CDR3 length: 19 amino acids. CDR1 and CDR2 from the germline V gene are LGHNA and YNFKEQ. The chain's CDR3 is CASSQDRASGRGPGNEQFF. The CDR3 DNA reads as TGTGCCAGCAGCCAAGATCGGGCTAGCGGGAGAGGTCCTGGTAATGAGCAGTTCTTC.